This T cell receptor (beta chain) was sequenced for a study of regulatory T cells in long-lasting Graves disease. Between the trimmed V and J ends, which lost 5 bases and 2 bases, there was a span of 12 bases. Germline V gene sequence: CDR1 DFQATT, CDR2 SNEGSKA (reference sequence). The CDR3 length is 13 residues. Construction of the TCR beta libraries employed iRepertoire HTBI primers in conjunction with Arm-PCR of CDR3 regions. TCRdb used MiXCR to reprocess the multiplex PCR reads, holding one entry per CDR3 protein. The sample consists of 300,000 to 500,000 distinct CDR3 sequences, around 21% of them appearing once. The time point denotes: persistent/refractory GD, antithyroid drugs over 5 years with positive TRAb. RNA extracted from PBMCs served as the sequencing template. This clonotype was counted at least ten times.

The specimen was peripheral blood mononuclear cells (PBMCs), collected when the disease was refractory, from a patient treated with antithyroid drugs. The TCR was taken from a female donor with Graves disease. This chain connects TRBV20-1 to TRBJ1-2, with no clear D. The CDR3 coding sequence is TGCAGTGCTCCCCTTGAGCTAAACTATGGCTACACCTTC. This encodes CSAPLELNYGYTF.